One sample yielded the 24 T cell receptor beta chains listed below, sequenced in a study of blood T cell repertoires in COVID-19. Sequencing used immunoSEQ multiplex PCR; TCRdb keeps in-frame clones, though not all of them. The table includes about 190,000 clones, roughly 89% detected once. What was sequenced was PBMCs or T cells enriched from blood (not recorded which). These receptors were taken from a woman under 40 who had been exposed to COVID-19.

The gene calls are TRBV2 and TRBJ2-2; 9 bases align to TRBD1. The CDR3 extends over 15 amino acids. Germline V gene sequence: CDR1 SNHLY, CDR2 FYNNEI. V trimming: 7 bases; J trimming: 5 bases; junction bases outside the gene matches: 8. The CDR3 spells CASTLQGAGTGELFF. In DNA, the CDR3 is TGTGCCAGCACCCTACAGGGGGCAGGGACCGGGGAGCTGTTTTTT.

The chain couples TRBV5-1 to TRBJ2-7; maybe TRBD2 (7 bases). V lost 1 base and J 6 bases, leaving 14 bases between the germline ends. Germline assignment: CDR1 SGHRS and CDR2 YFSETQ. The CDR3 sequence is 14 residues long. CDR3 bases: TGCGCCAGCAGCTTGTTCCTAGGGGGGGGCGAGCAGTACTTC. Its protein is CASSLFLGGGEQYF. The whole variable domain, filled in from reference TRBV5-1 and TRBJ2-7, reads KAGVTQTPRYLIKTRGQQVTLSCSPISGHRSVSWYQQTPGQGLQFLFEYFSETQRNKGNFPGRFSGRQFSNSRSEMNVSTLELGDSALYLCASSLFLGGGEQYFGPGTRLTVT.

This clone was picked up a small number of times. This rearrangement joins TRBV19 to TRBJ1-5; a weak D match, TRBD1 (5 bases). Trimming took 6 bases from V and 7 from J, leaving 10 bases between them. CDR1 is LNHDA and CDR2 is SQIVND in the germline V gene (reference sequence). The CDR3 spans 12 residues. CDR3 sequence (DNA): TGTGCCAGTAGGCCTAGGGGACAGCCCCAGCATTTT. Its translation: CASRPRGQPQHF.

The chain uses TRBV23-1 and TRBJ2-5; D unclear. TRBV23-1 is sorted into the ORF group, with uncertain function. V dropped 5 bases and J dropped 3 bases, with 13 bases sitting between them. This CDR3 contains 14 residues. The CDR3 region has the DNA TGCGCCAGCAGTTCAATCCGCAGAAAAGAGACCCAGTACTTC. Its protein product is CASSSIRRKETQYF.

The chain joins TRBV5-1 to TRBJ1-1; a weak D match, TRBD1 (6 bases). This CDR3 is built from 15 residues. The germline gives CDR1 SGHRS, CDR2 YFSETQ. With 3 bases removed from V and 5 bases from J, the gap between germline ends came to 17 bases. CDR3 nucleotide sequence: TGCGCCAGCAGCTCTCGTTCGGGGGGCAGGACTGAAGCTTTCTTT. Amino acid sequence: CASSSRSGGRTEAFF.

The chain carries TRBV5-1 and TRBJ1-5; tentative D call: TRBD1 (5 bases). The CDR3 totals 17 residues. The germline gives CDR1 SGHRS, CDR2 YFSETQ. Trimming stripped 0 bases from V and 0 bases from J, with 13 bases between. CDR3 sequence (DNA): TGCGCCAGCAGCTTGGGGGCGGGGGGTTATAGCAATCAGCCCCAGCATTTT. It yields the protein CASSLGAGGYSNQPQHF.

This chain links TRBV5-6 with TRBJ1-4, with D hard to call. Germline-derived CDR1 and CDR2 are SGHDT and YYEEEE. The CDR3 extends over 16 amino acids. Trimming removed 4 bases at V and 5 bases at J, with 18 bases between. Here the CDR3 DNA reads TGTGCCAGCAGCCCCGAGGTCGGTAGTCACAATGAAAAACTGTTTTTT. It yields the protein CASSPEVGSHNEKLFF.

The V gene is TRBV11-1, the J gene TRBJ2-5, with D possibly matching TRBD2 (5 bases). The length of the CDR3 is 15 residues. CDR1 and CDR2 from the germline V gene are SGHAT and FQDESV (reference sequence). V shed 5 bases and J shed 5 bases, with 18 bases lying between them. The CDR3 loop reads CASSPGPAGVETQYF. The CDR3 DNA follows: TGTGCCAGCAGCCCTGGCCCGGCCGGGGTTGAGACCCAGTACTTC.

The V and J genes are TRBV4-2 and TRBJ2-5; D gene ambiguous. V lost 0 bases to trimming and J lost 1 base, with 6 bases between them. Germline CDR1 is LGHNA and CDR2 is YNFKEQ. CDR3 length: 14 amino acids. In DNA, the CDR3 is TGTGCCAGCAGCCAAGACCCTCTCCAAGAGACCCAGTACTTC. This sequence encodes CASSQDPLQETQYF.

The chain combines TRBV18 with TRBJ2-1; possibly TRBD2 for D (6 bases). The germline V and J ends were trimmed by 3 bases and 0 bases, with 15 bases remaining between them. The CDR3 consists of 17 residues. Germline lookup yields CDR1 KGHSH and CDR2 LQKENI. CDR3 in amino acids: CASSPLGGKSSYNEQFF. The CDR3 nucleotides read TGTGCCAGCTCACCGCTCGGGGGAAAAAGCTCCTACAATGAGCAGTTCTTC. Full variable domain (missing parts from reference TRBV18 and TRBJ2-1): NAGVMQNPRHLVRRRGQEARLRCSPMKGHSHVYWYRQLPEEGLKFMVYLQKENIIDESGMPKERFSAEFPKEGPSILRIQQVVRGDSAAYFCASSPLGGKSSYNEQFFGPGTRLTVL.

This rearrangement joins TRBV5-1 to TRBJ1-4, with 8 bases fitting TRBD1. The V and J ends lost 4 bases and 8 bases, in that order; junction bases with no gene match: 13. The length of the CDR3 is 16 residues. Germline V CDR1 and CDR2: SGHRS, YFSETQ. The CDR3 nucleotides read TGCGCCAGCAGCAATGGACAGGGAGGCGCGGGAGAAAAACTGTTTTTT. This gives the protein CASSNGQGGAGEKLFF.

The chain carries TRBV9 and TRBJ2-1; the D gene is possibly TRBD1 (5 bases). Germline V lookup: CDR1 SGDLS, CDR2 YYNGEE. V lost 0 bases to trimming and J lost 10 bases, with 5 bases between them. The CDR3 extends over 11 amino acids. The CDR3 coding sequence is TGTGCCAGCAGCGTAGAGGGGGAGCAGTTCTTC. Translating gives CASSVEGEQFF.

The chain employs TRBV9 and TRBJ1-1; D remains ambiguous. CDR3 length: 14 residues. The germline CDR1 and CDR2 sequences are SGDLS and YYNGEE. Trimming shortened V by 4 bases and J by 1 base, and 11 bases separated the two germline ends. CDR3 DNA sequence: TGTGCCAGCAGCCCGCGACTCGGGAACACTGAAGCTTTCTTT. Its translation is CASSPRLGNTEAFF.

The rearrangement links TRBV5-1 to TRBJ2-3; weak D call: TRBD1 (6 bases). Germline V gene lookup returns CDR1 SGHRS and CDR2 YFSETQ. This CDR3 has 18 residues. V was trimmed by 4 bases and J by 2 bases, leaving 23 bases between them. CDR3 nucleotides: TGCGCCAGCAGCCCACACCAGCTCCGGGACATTAACACAGATACGCAGTATTTT. Protein: CASSPHQLRDINTDTQYF.

This chain connects TRBV7-2 to TRBJ1-6; tentative D call: TRBD1 (5 bases). This CDR3 spans 17 amino acids. Germline-derived CDR1 and CDR2 are SGHTA and FQGNSA. The V gene lost 4 bases and the J gene lost 10 bases, with 23 bases spanning the gap. The CDR3 DNA sequence: TGTGCCAGCAGCTCTCTACTCCGCAGGGCTGTTGGCTCACCCCTCCACTTT. The encoded protein is CASSSLLRRAVGSPLHF.

The rearrangement joins TRBV3-1 (or the pseudogene TRBV3-2) to TRBJ2-3; D possibly corresponds to TRBD2 (6 bases). Germline V gives CDR1 LGHDT, CDR2 YNNKEL (reference sequence). V shed 0 bases and J shed 3 bases, with 16 bases lying between them. The CDR3 is 17 amino acids. CDR3 residues: CASSQDQLAGRTDTQYF. The CDR3 DNA reads as TGTGCCAGCAGCCAAGATCAACTGGCAGGGAGGACAGATACGCAGTATTTT.

This chain joins TRBV4-1 and TRBJ1-2; D remains ambiguous. This CDR3 is built from 17 residues. CDR1 is MGHRA and CDR2 is YSYEKL in the germline V gene. V was shortened by 0 bases and J by 4 bases, with 18 bases between the two germline ends. CDR3 region: CASSQDVLQGRVYGYTF. The DNA of the CDR3 is TGCGCCAGCAGCCAAGACGTCCTGCAAGGGAGGGTCTATGGCTACACCTTC.

The chain recombines TRBV6-5 with TRBJ2-7; maybe TRBD2 (6 bases). The germline CDR1 and CDR2 sequences are MNHEY and SVGAGI. The CDR3 is 13 amino acids. V was pared by 6 bases and J by 6 bases, with 15 bases between. The CDR3 loop is CASSPFRDSEQYF. In nucleotides, the CDR3 is TGTGCCAGCAGCCCATTCAGGGACTCCGAGCAGTACTTC.

The chain recombines TRBV27 with TRBJ1-1; no reliable D call. The CDR3 sequence is 13 residues long. V lost 2 bases, J lost 1 base, and 5 bases lay in between. Per germline, CDR1 MNHEY and CDR2 SMNVEV (reference sequence). CDR3 sequence reads: CASSLGANTEAFF. The CDR3 DNA follows: TGTGCCAGCAGTTTAGGAGCGAACACTGAAGCTTTCTTT.

This chain uses TRBV27 with TRBJ1-4; D unclear. Per the germline V gene, CDR1 is MNHEY and CDR2 is SMNVEV (reference sequence). This CDR3 has 13 residues. The ends were cut back, 6 bases at V and 7 bases at J, with 12 bases in the middle. The CDR3 protein is CASSSWAGEKLFF. The CDR3 DNA sequence: TGTGCCAGCAGCTCTTGGGCGGGTGAAAAACTGTTTTTT.

This clone has a handful of counts. This rearrangement joins TRBV12-3 or TRBV12-4 to TRBJ1-1, with TRBD1 matching over 9 bases. J was trimmed by 5 bases and V by 6 bases; bases with no gene match: 4. The CDR3 totals 13 residues. As DNA, the CDR3 is TGTGCCAGCAGATCACAGGGGGCTACTGAAGCTTTCTTT. Its translation is CASRSQGATEAFF.

V usage is TRBV18 and J usage is TRBJ2-3; a possible D gene is TRBD2 (5 bases). The CDR3 covers 15 residues. V was trimmed by 3 bases and J by 3 bases, leaving 13 bases between them. CDR1 KGHSH and CDR2 LQKENI come from the germline V gene. CDR3 sequence (DNA): TGTGCCAGCTCACCCCCGGGCCCGGGGACAGATACGCAGTATTTT. It yields the protein CASSPPGPGTDTQYF.

The rearrangement links TRBV6-2 or TRBV6-3 to TRBJ1-5, with 9 positions matching TRBD1. Unmatched junction bases numbered 8, after V lost 0 bases and J lost 2 bases. Germline assignment: CDR1 MNHEY and CDR2 SVGEGT. The CDR3 contains 18 residues. CDR3 amino acids: CASSYSHLGQGGNQPQHF. The CDR3 nucleotides are TGTGCCAGCAGTTACTCTCACCTGGGACAGGGAGGCAATCAGCCCCAGCATTTT.

There are a few counts of this clone. The chain couples TRBV19 to TRBJ1-5; perhaps TRBD1 as D (5 bases). Trimming removed 3 bases from V and 7 bases from J, with 10 bases in between. The CDR3 has 13 amino acids. The V gene's germline CDR1 is LNHDA and CDR2 SQIVND (reference sequence). The CDR3 loop is CASSIKGAQPQHF. The CDR3 DNA reads TGTGCCAGTAGTATTAAAGGGGCGCAGCCCCAGCATTTT.